The 30 T cell receptor beta chains below were found in one sample sequenced in a study of CD8 T cells in ankylosing spondylitis. TCRdb re-called the 5' RACE reads with MiXCR, one entry per CDR3 protein. There are about 200,000 distinct CDR3 sequences in the sample; just under 7.5% occur only once, and 13% to 15% lies in the top ten. These receptors have no identified antigens. Study results and limitations: About 8 highly homologous variants made up a TCR beta motif, and this motif appeared characteristic of ankylosing spondylitis blood.

Source material: blood, either unsorted or a sorted T cell fraction (not recorded which). These receptor sequences come from a male donor with ankylosing spondylitis.

This clonotype was counted at least ten times. This chain uses TRBV4-1 with TRBJ2-7, with 7 bases lining up with TRBD1. The germline CDR1 and CDR2 sequences are MGHRA and YSYEKL. The CDR3 length is 15 residues. Trimming at V came to 1 base and at J to 3 bases, leaving 6 bases not matched to a gene. DNA for the CDR3: TGCGCCAGCAGCCAAGGACAGGGCCAATACTACGAGCAGTACTTC. It codes for CASSQGQGQYYEQYF.

This clonotype was detected ten times or more. This chain uses TRBV5-1 with TRBJ2-1, with a tentative D call TRBD2 (7 bases). The CDR3 extends over 15 amino acids. CDR1 is SGHRS and CDR2 is YFSETQ in the germline V gene. Trimming shortened V by 3 bases and J by 4 bases, and 14 bases separated the two germline ends. The DNA of the CDR3 is TGCGCCAGCAGCTGGGAGGGGGAAGGGTACAATGAGCAGTTCTTC. This codes for CASSWEGEGYNEQFF.

There are many counts of this clonotype. The V and J genes are TRBV6-1 and TRBJ2-1; 7 positions match TRBD2. Germline V gives CDR1 MNHNS, CDR2 SASEGT. The CDR3 contains 15 residues. Trimming at V came to 7 bases and at J to 12 bases, leaving 18 bases not matched to a gene. CDR3 sequence reads: CASTLGGRGGTMQFF. The DNA for the CDR3 is TGTGCCAGCACCCTGGGCGGGAGAGGAGGGACGATGCAGTTCTTC.

This clonotype was recorded at least ten times. The V gene is TRBV27, the J gene TRBJ2-1; 8 positions match TRBD2. The V gene end was trimmed by 2 bases and the J gene end by 7 bases; junction bases not matched to a gene: 7. The CDR3 extends over 15 amino acids. CDR1 and CDR2 (germline): MNHEY, SMNVEV (reference sequence). In nucleotides, the CDR3 is TGTGCCAGCAGTTTACTTGCGGGAGGTGGTAATGAGCAGTTCTTC. This translates into CASSLLAGGGNEQFF.

The chain employs TRBV3-1 and TRBJ2-6, with a possible D match to TRBD2 (6 bases). CDR3 length: 18 residues. Germline V CDR1 and CDR2: LGHDT, YNNKEL (reference sequence). V was shortened by 3 bases and J by 2 bases, with 17 bases between the two germline ends. The CDR3 DNA reads TGTGCCAGCAGCCAGTTGCCTGGGGACTTCGCTGGGGCCAACGTCCTGACTTTC. Its translation: CASSQLPGDFAGANVLTF. The variable domain in full, with the rest retrieved from reference TRBV3-1 and TRBJ2-6, is DTAVSQTPKYLVTQMGNDKSIKCEQNLGHDTMYWYKQDSKKFLKIMFSYNNKELIINETVPNRFSPKSPDKAHLNLHINSLELGDSAVYFCASSQLPGDFAGANVLTFGAGSRLTVL.

Written as DNA, the CDR3 is TGTGCCTGGAGTCACCCCTCAGGACAGGGGTTGGAGCAGTACTTC. Translation: CAWSHPSGQGLEQYF. The chain recombines TRBV30 with TRBJ2-7; 9 bases line up with TRBD1. CDR1 GTSNPN and CDR2 SVGIG come from the germline V gene (reference sequence). The CDR3 loop spans 15 amino acids. The V segment lost 2 bases and the J segment 7 bases; nucleotides outside the gene matches: 12.

There are a few counts of this clonotype. The DNA for the CDR3 is TGTGCCAGTTCGTTTCTAGCGGGAAGTGAGACCCAGTACTTC. Protein: CASSFLAGSETQYF. The chain combines TRBV6-1 with TRBJ2-5; 9 bases match TRBD2. The CDR3 length is 14 residues. CDR1 is MNHNS, CDR2 SASEGT, per germline. The ends lost 9 bases at V and 5 bases at J; junction bases unmatched: 10.

At least ten counts were recorded for this clonotype. This chain joins TRBV5-1 and TRBJ2-7; D remains ambiguous. From germline, CDR1 is SGHRS and CDR2 YFSETQ. The CDR3 is 15 amino acids. The ends were cut back, 0 bases at V and 0 bases at J, with 10 bases in the middle. The CDR3 spells CASSLAGLSSYEQYF. For the CDR3, the DNA is TGCGCCAGCAGCTTGGCCGGCCTAAGCTCCTACGAGCAGTACTTC.

At least ten counts were recorded for this clonotype. This chain connects TRBV20-1 to TRBJ2-7, with TRBD2 identical over 13 bases. Germline trimming cut 0 bases from V and 5 bases from J; bases unmatched to any gene: 4. The CDR3 has 15 amino acids. Per germline, CDR1 DFQATT and CDR2 SNEGSKA (reference sequence). In DNA, the CDR3 is TGCAGTGCTAGAGATAGGACTAGCGGGAGTGACGAGCAGTACTTC. Translating it yields CSARDRTSGSDEQYF.

This clonotype has a single count. The V call is TRBV30, the J call TRBJ1-2, with D possibly TRBD1 on 6 matching bases. The CDR3 length is 14 residues. Germline V lookup: CDR1 GTSNPN, CDR2 SVGIG (reference sequence). V shed 2 bases and J shed 0 bases, with 10 bases lying between them. CDR3 in DNA: TGTGCCTGGAGTCCGGGGGCCTCTAACTATGGCTACACCTTC. It encodes CAWSPGASNYGYTF. Supplemented by reference TRBV30 and TRBJ1-2, the full variable domain reads SQTIHQWPATLVQPVGSPLSLECTVEGTSNPNLYWYRQAAGRGLQLLFYSVGIGQISSEVPQNLSASRPQDRQFILSSKKLLLSDSGFYLCAWSPGASNYGYTFGSGTRLTVV.

This clonotype was detected ten times or more. The chain joins TRBV15 to TRBJ1-2; 7 bases agree with TRBD1. This CDR3 is built from 16 residues. The trim removed 1 base at V and 0 bases at J, leaving 5 bases unmatched. Germline V gene lookup returns CDR1 LNHNV and CDR2 YYDKDF (reference sequence). The CDR3 sequence is CATSRARDSPNYGYTF. DNA of the CDR3: TGTGCCACCAGCAGAGCACGGGACAGCCCTAACTATGGCTACACCTTC.

The J gene is TRBJ2-2, the V gene TRBV5-1; TRBD1 is a possible D gene (6 bases). The germline V gene encodes CDR1 SGHRS and CDR2 YFSETQ. V was shortened by 1 base and J by 8 bases, with 12 bases between the two germline ends. The CDR3 spans 14 residues. CDR3: CASSLPGELGELFF. In nucleotides, the CDR3 is TGCGCCAGCAGCTTGCCAGGGGAATTGGGGGAGCTGTTTTTT.

At least ten counts were recorded for this clonotype. The chain recombines TRBV6-2 or TRBV6-3 with TRBJ1-1, with 11 nucleotides matching TRBD1. The germline V gene has CDR1 MNHEY and CDR2 SVGEGT. After removal of 5 bases from V and 4 bases from J, the junction contained 6 bases not matched to a gene. The CDR3 sequence is 15 residues long. CDR3 protein: CASSLTGTGGTEAFF. CDR3 nucleotides: TGTGCCAGCAGTCTCACCGGGACAGGGGGCACTGAAGCTTTCTTT.

In this sample, this clonotype turned up many times. The rearrangement links TRBV27 to TRBJ2-4, with D maybe TRBD2 (6 bases). The CDR3 spans 13 residues. V was trimmed by 5 bases and J by 4 bases, leaving 9 bases between them. Germline V gene data show CDR1 as MNHEY and CDR2 as SMNVEV (reference sequence). CDR3 sequence: CASSPTRKNIQYF. For the CDR3, the DNA is TGTGCCAGCAGTCCGACTAGGAAAAACATTCAGTACTTC.

This clonotype was counted many times. The V and J genes are TRBV5-1 and TRBJ2-7, with no clear D. Germline CDR1 and CDR2: SGHRS and YFSETQ. There are 13 residues in the CDR3. V shed 8 bases and J shed 2 bases, with 14 bases lying between them. The CDR3: CARSTPDAYEQYF. The DNA for the CDR3 is TGCGCCAGAAGTACACCGGACGCCTACGAGCAGTACTTC.

This clonotype came up many times. The chain uses TRBV12-3 or TRBV12-4 and TRBJ2-5, with TRBD1 identical over 7 bases. The CDR3 totals 16 residues. The ends lost 3 bases at V and 2 bases at J; junction bases unmatched: 9. The CDR3 DNA is TGTGCCAGCAGTTTTCCATCCGGGACAGCTCAAGAGACCCAGTACTTC. This sequence encodes CASSFPSGTAQETQYF.

This clonotype was observed many times. The J gene is TRBJ2-7, the V gene TRBV27, with D perhaps TRBD1 (6 bases). The germline V gene encodes CDR1 MNHEY and CDR2 SMNVEV (reference sequence). Trimming pared 2 bases from V and 3 bases from J, leaving 11 bases between. The CDR3 loop spans 14 amino acids. The CDR3 coding sequence is TGTGCCAGCAGTTTACAGGGGTACAACTACGAGCAGTACTTC. It codes for CASSLQGYNYEQYF.

This clonotype was found a few times. This chain connects TRBV6-5 to TRBJ1-1, with TRBD1 matching over 7 bases. There are 14 residues in the CDR3. Looked up from germline, CDR1 is MNHEY and CDR2 is SVGAGI. J was trimmed by 7 bases and V by 3 bases; bases with no gene match: 8. CDR3 in amino acids: CASSYTGQLFEAFF. The DNA of the CDR3 is TGTGCCAGCAGTTATACGGGACAGCTTTTTGAAGCTTTCTTT.

In its sample, this clonotype was seen many times. The rearrangement uses TRBV6-1 and TRBJ2-1, with a possible D match to TRBD2 (5 bases). The CDR3 consists of 12 residues. CDR1 and CDR2 from the germline V gene are MNHNS and SASEGT. V was cut by 4 bases and J by 8 bases, with 9 bases left in between. The CDR3 DNA is TGTGCCAGCAGTGGCCTCGGGGATGAGCAGTTCTTC. Amino acid sequence: CASSGLGDEQFF.

This clonotype was observed a handful of times. The rearrangement joins TRBV27 to TRBJ2-7; 14 bases map to TRBD2. Unmatched junction bases numbered 3, after V lost 7 bases and J lost 4 bases. The CDR3 is made up of 14 amino acids. In germline, CDR1 is MNHEY, CDR2 SMNVEV (reference sequence). The CDR3 region has the DNA TGTGCCAGCAAGGGGACTAGCGGGAGTTACGAGCAGTACTTC. Protein sequence: CASKGTSGSYEQYF.

In its sample, this clonotype was seen many times. The chain recombines TRBV5-6 with TRBJ2-1, with no clear D. Trimming removed 6 bases at V and 3 bases at J, with 16 bases between. The CDR3 runs 15 residues. Germline V gives CDR1 SGHDT, CDR2 YYEEEE. The CDR3 region has the DNA TGTGCCAGCACCCTTTCCTCCGTGGACTACAATGAGCAGTTCTTC. Translation: CASTLSSVDYNEQFF.

In its sample, this clonotype was seen many times. The J gene is TRBJ2-7, the V gene TRBV5-1; D uncertain. The CDR3 contains 13 residues. Germline V gene sequence: CDR1 SGHRS, CDR2 YFSETQ. The V and J ends lost 0 bases and 1 base respectively, with 5 bases between them. As DNA, the CDR3 is TGCGCCAGCAGCTTGGAGTCTTCCTACGAGCAGTACTTC. This codes for CASSLESSYEQYF.

This clonotype appeared many times. The V and J genes are TRBV18 and TRBJ2-3; 7 bases map to TRBD1. From germline, CDR1 is KGHSH and CDR2 LQKENI. The CDR3 length is 15 residues. The V segment lost 10 bases and the J segment 4 bases; nucleotides outside the gene matches: 14. This CDR3 is CATFTFDRDPDTQYF. The DNA for the CDR3 is TGTGCCACCTTTACCTTCGACAGGGACCCAGATACGCAGTATTTT.

The table lists this clonotype with many counts. The chain combines TRBV7-9 with TRBJ2-2; TRBD1 might be the D (5 bases). Germline CDR1 reads SEHNR; CDR2 reads FQNEAQ (reference sequence). The CDR3 sequence is 14 residues long. Trimming removed 5 bases from V and 1 base from J, with 8 bases in between. CDR3 bases: TGTGCCAGCAGCATCACAGGGAACACCGGGGAGCTGTTTTTT. As protein: CASSITGNTGELFF.

This clonotype was picked up a small number of times. V gene TRBV3-1 combines with J gene TRBJ2-1; D gene ambiguous. The CDR3 loop spans 14 amino acids. Trimming shortened V by 3 bases and J by 10 bases, and 16 bases separated the two germline ends. The germline V gene encodes CDR1 LGHDT and CDR2 YNNKEL (reference sequence). The CDR3 spells CASSHTGRVKEQFF. The CDR3, as DNA: TGTGCCAGCAGCCACACGGGTCGTGTGAAAGAGCAGTTCTTC.

As regards this clonotype: A read error is possible here, since a much larger clone lies one base away. The chain links TRBV6-5 to TRBJ2-1; TRBD2 might be the D (6 bases). The V gene lost 9 bases and the J gene lost 6 bases, with 12 bases spanning the gap. This CDR3 has 12 amino acids. Per germline, CDR1 MNHEY and CDR2 SVGAGI. This CDR3 is CASFGTRNEQFF. The CDR3 coding sequence is TGTGCCAGTTTTGGGACTCGCAATGAGCAGTTCTTC.

The chain employs TRBV12-3 or TRBV12-4 and TRBJ2-6, with unresolved D. The CDR3 sequence is 17 residues long. Trimming shortened V by 6 bases and J by 0 bases, and 15 bases separated the two germline ends. The CDR3 nucleotides are TGTGCCAGCAGCCTCCGGGCCATCTTCTCTGGGGCCAACGTCCTGACTTTC. Translation gives CASSLRAIFSGANVLTF.

This clonotype has a handful of counts. V is TRBV2 and J is TRBJ2-1; D is uncertain. Trimming shortened V by 1 base and J by 6 bases, and 10 bases separated the two germline ends. The CDR3 spans 14 residues. CDR1 is SNHLY and CDR2 is FYNNEI in the germline V gene. The CDR3 sequence is CASSEDPAVNEQFF. DNA for the CDR3: TGTGCCAGCAGTGAAGATCCGGCAGTCAATGAGCAGTTCTTC.

Only a few counts were recorded for this clonotype. The chain carries TRBV5-1 and TRBJ2-7; D is perhaps TRBD1 (5 bases). CDR3 size: 13 residues. CDR1 and CDR2 from the germline V gene are SGHRS and YFSETQ. V gave up 0 bases and J gave up 6 bases, with 10 bases separating them. The CDR3 sequence is CASSLEVRAEQYF. In DNA, the CDR3 is TGCGCCAGCAGCTTGGAGGTCAGGGCCGAGCAGTACTTC.

Many counts were recorded for this clonotype. The V and J genes are TRBV25-1 and TRBJ2-1; D ambiguous. Between the trimmed V and J ends, which lost 6 bases and 7 bases, there was a span of 13 bases. Germline CDR1 reads MGHDK; CDR2 reads SYGVNS. This CDR3 contains 13 residues. The CDR3 nucleotides read TGTGCCAGCAGCGGAACCGGACGGAATGAGCAGTTCTTC. This translates into CASSGTGRNEQFF.